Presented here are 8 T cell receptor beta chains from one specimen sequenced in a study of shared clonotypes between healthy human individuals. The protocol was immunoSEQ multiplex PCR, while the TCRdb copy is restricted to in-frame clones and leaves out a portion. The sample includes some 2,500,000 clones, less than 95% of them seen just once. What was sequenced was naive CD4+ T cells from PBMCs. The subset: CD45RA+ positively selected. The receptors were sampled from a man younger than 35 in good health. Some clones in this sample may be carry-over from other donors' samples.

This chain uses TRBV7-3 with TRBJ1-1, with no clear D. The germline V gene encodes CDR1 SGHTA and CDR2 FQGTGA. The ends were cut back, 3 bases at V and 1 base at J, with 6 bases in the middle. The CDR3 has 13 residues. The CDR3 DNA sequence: TGTGCCAGCAGCTTCACCAAGAACACTGAAGCTTTCTTT. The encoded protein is CASSFTKNTEAFF.

The CDR3 loop is CASRSGRGSYNEQFF. The CDR3 DNA reads TGTGCCAGCAGGAGCGGGAGAGGCTCCTACAATGAGCAGTTCTTC. V usage is TRBV28 and J usage is TRBJ2-1; 8 bases are a match to TRBD2. Germline CDR1 is MDHEN and CDR2 is SYDVKM. V lost 6 bases and J lost 0; bases outside the gene matches: 4. This CDR3 comprises 15 residues.

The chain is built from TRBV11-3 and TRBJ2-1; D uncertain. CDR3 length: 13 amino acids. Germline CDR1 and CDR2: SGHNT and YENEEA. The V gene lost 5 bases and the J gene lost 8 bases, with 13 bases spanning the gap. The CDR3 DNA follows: TGTGCCAGCAGCGGGTTTAGGAGCGATGAGCAGTTCTTC. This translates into CASSGFRSDEQFF. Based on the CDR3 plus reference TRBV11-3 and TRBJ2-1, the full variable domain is EAGVVQSPRYKIIEKKQPVAFWCNPISGHNTLYWYLQNLGQGPELLIRYENEEAVDDSQLPKDRFSAERLKGVDSTLKIQPAELGDSAVYLCASSGFRSDEQFFGPGTRLTVL.

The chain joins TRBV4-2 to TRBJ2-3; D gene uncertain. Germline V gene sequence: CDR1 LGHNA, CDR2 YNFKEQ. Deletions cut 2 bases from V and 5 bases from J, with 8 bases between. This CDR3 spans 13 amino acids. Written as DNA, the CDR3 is TGTGCCAGCAGCCAACTAGTGTTAGATACGCAGTATTTT. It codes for CASSQLVLDTQYF.

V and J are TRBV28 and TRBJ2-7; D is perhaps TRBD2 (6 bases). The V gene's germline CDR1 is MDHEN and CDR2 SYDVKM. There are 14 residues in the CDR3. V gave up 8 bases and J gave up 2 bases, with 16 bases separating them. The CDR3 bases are TGTGCCAGCTCCCTCTTGCGGGACCCCTACGAGCAGTACTTC. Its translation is CASSLLRDPYEQYF.

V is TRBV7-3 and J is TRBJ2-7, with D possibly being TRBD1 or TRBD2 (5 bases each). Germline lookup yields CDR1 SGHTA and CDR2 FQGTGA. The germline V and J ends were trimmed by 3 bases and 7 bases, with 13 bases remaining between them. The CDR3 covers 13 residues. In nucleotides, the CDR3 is TGTGCCAGCAGCTTGGCTCGGGGCGGGGAGCAGTACTTC. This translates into CASSLARGGEQYF.

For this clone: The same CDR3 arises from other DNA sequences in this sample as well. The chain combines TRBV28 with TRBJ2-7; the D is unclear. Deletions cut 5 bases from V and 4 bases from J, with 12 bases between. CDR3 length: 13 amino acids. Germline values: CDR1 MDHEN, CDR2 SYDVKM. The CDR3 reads CASSLGTGYEQYF. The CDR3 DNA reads TGTGCCAGCAGTCTGGGAACGGGTTACGAGCAGTACTTC.

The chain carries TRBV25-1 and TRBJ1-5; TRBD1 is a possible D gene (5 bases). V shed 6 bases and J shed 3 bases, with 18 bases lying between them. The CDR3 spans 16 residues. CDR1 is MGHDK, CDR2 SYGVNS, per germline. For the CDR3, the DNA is TGTGCCAGCAGCCCAGGGTTCCATCGATTCAATCAGCCCCAGCATTTT. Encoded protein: CASSPGFHRFNQPQHF.